This T cell receptor beta chain emerged from a study of glioma-infiltrating T cells after dendritic cell vaccination. Germline CDR1 is MNHNS and CDR2 is SASEGT. The CDR3 consists of 16 residues. The ends lost 3 bases at V and 4 bases at J; junction bases unmatched: 6. Repertoires were generated with immunoSEQ multiplex PCR, while TCRdb's copy carries only in-frame clones and drops some. Here the sample spans over 90,000 clones, roughly 84% being singletons. This clonotype was obtained from a human donor with glioblastoma. This specimen was blood, taken before dendritic cell vaccination. This chain links TRBV6-1 with TRBJ2-6; 7 bases line up with TRBD1. DNA of the CDR3: TGTGCCAGCAGTGACAAACAGGGGACCGGGGCCAACGTCCTGACTTTC. Encoded protein: CASSDKQGTGANVLTF.